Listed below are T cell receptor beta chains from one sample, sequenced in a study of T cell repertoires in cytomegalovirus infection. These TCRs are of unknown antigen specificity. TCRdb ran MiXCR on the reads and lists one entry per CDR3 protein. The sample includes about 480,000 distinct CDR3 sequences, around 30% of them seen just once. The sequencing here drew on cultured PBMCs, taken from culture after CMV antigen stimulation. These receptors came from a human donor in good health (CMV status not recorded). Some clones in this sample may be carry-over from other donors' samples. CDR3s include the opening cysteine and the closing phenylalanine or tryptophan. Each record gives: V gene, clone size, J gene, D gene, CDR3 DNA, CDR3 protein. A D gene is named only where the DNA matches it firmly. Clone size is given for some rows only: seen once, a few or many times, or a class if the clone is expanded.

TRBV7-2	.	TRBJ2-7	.	TGTGCCAGCAGCTTAGGGGGAGCAGCGAGGACCACCTACGAGCAGTACTTC	CASSLGGAARTTYEQYF
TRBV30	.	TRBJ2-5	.	TGTGCCTGGAGCCGAGAGACCCAGTACTTC	CAWSRETQYF
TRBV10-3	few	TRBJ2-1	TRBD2	TGTGCCATCAGCGTAGGGCAGACTAGCGGGAATGAGCAGTTCTTC	CAISVGQTSGNEQFF
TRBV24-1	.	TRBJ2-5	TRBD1	TGTGCCACCAGTGGCAATATAGGACAGGAAGAGACCCAGTACTTC	CATSGNIGQEETQYF
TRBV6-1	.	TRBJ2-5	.	TGTGCCAGCAGTGAATGGGGGGGGGGCGGGGTAGAGACCCAGTACTTC	CASSEWGGGGVETQYF
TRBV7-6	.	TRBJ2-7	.	TGTGCCAGCAGCTTAGCGGGGGCGCAACCCTACGAGCAGTACTTC	CASSLAGAQPYEQYF
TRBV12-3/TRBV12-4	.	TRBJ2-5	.	TGTGCCAGCAGTTTAGAGTTGACTTCGGAGACCCAGTACTTC	CASSLELTSETQYF
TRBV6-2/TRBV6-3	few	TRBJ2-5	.	TGTGCCAGCAGTTACGTCGGAGACCAAGAGACCCAGTACTTC	CASSYVGDQETQYF
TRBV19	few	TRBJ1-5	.	TGTGCCACGAGAGTAACCGGGACACCGAACAATCAGCCCCAGCATTTT	CATRVTGTPNNQPQHF
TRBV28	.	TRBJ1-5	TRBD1	TGTGCCAGCAGCCGGACAGGGACGGGTAGCAATCAGCCCCAGCATTTT	CASSRTGTGSNQPQHF
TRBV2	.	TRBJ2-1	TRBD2	TGTGCCAGCAGTGCTAGCGGGGCGTCCTACAATGAGCAGTTCTTC	CASSASGASYNEQFF
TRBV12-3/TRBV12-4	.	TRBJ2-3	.	TGTGCCACTAGGATCACAGATACGCAGTATTTT	CATRITDTQYF
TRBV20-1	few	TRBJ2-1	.	TGCAGTGCTAGACCTCCGGACTCCTACAATGAGCAGTTCTTC	CSARPPDSYNEQFF
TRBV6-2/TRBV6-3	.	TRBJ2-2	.	TGTGCCAGCGGGCAGATGAACACCGGGGAGCTGTTTTTT	CASGQMNTGELFF
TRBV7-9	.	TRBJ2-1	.	TGTGCCAGCAGCCCACCAGGGGCGGGAGTGAATGAGCAGTTCTTC	CASSPPGAGVNEQFF
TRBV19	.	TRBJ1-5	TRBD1	TGTGCCAGTACAGCTATAGACAGGGGTCATCAGCCCCAGCATTTT	CASTAIDRGHQPQHF
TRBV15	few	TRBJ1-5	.	TGTGCCACCAGCAGAGTTCGGGGGGCGCCGAGGCATCAGCCCCAGCATTTT	CATSRVRGAPRHQPQHF
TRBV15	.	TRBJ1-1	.	TGTGCCACCAGCAGGGAACCGTCCAGGGTTGGCACTGAAGCTTTCTTT	CATSREPSRVGTEAFF
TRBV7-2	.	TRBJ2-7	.	TGTGCCAGCAGCCTTGGACTTAGGGACGAGCAGTACTTC	CASSLGLRDEQYF
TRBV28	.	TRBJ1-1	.	TGTGCCAGCAGTTCCAAGGTCTTTCGGGGGTATAGGCGGACTGAAGCTTTCTTT	CASSSKVFRGYRRTEAFF
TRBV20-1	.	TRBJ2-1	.	TGCAGTGCTAGAGCCATAGGGTGGGGTGAGCAGTTCTTC	CSARAIGWGEQFF
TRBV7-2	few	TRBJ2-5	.	TGTGCCAGCAGCTTTTTCCAAGAGACCCAGTACTTC	CASSFFQETQYF
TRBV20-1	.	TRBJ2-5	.	TGCAGTGCCAGAAAGGAGGGAGTGGAGACCCAGTACTTC	CSARKEGVETQYF
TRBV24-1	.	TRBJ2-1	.	TGTGCCACCAGTGATTTCGGGGATGAGCAGTTCTTC	CATSDFGDEQFF
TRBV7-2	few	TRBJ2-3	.	TGTGCCAGCAGCTTGCCTTATCTGGATACGCAGTATTTT	CASSLPYLDTQYF
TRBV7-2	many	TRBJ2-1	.	TGTGCCAGCAGCTTTATGGAAGGGAACAATGAGCAGTTCTTC	CASSFMEGNNEQFF
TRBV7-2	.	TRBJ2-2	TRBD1	TGTGCCAGCAGCTTTATGGGACAGGGGCTGGCCGGGGAGCTGTTTTTT	CASSFMGQGLAGELFF
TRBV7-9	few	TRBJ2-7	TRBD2	TGTGCCAGCAGGCGCGAAGCAGCGGGAGGGTTCGAGCAGTACTTC	CASRREAAGGFEQYF